The present T cell receptor (beta chain) was sequenced within a study of T cells in localized non-small cell lung cancer. Study observations and caveats: Higher blood T cell density tracked longer overall survival. Heterogeneity within the tumor remains possible, as just one region underwent sequencing. Among the top 100 tumor clones, a median around 62 appeared in adjacent lung. Measurement of T cell clonality placed uninvolved adjacent lung highest, above the level in tumor.

Clones were sequenced by immunoSEQ multiplex PCR, and TCRdb holds only the in-frame ones, with some missing. The sample has about 70,000 clones, around 85% seen once. On this clone: The antigen remains unidentified.

V gave up 3 bases and J gave up 8 bases, with 13 bases separating them. CDR3 length: 13 amino acids. Germline CDR1 is SEHNR and CDR2 is FQNEAQ (reference sequence). The J gene is TRBJ1-1, the V gene TRBV7-9; D is unclear. Sequenced here: peripheral blood, sampled before any cancer treatment. This receptor was obtained from a male donor aged 60 or older with stage III squamous cell lung carcinoma. CDR3 amino acids: CASSFGRVREAFF. The CDR3 nucleotides are TGTGCCAGCAGCTTCGGGCGGGTGCGAGAAGCTTTCTTT.